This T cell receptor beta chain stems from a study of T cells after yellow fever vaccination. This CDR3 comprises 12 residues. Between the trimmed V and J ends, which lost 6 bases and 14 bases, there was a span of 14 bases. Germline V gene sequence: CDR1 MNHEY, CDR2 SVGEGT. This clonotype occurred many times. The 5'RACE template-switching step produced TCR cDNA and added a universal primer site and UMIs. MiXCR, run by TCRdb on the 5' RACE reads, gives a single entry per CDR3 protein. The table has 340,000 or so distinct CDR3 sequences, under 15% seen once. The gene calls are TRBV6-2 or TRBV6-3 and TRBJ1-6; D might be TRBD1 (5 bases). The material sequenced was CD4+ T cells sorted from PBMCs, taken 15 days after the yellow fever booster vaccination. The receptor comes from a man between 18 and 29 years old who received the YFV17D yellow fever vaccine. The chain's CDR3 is CASSHARATLHF. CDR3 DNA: TGTGCCAGCAGCCATGCCAGGGCTACCCTCCACTTT.